This entry is about one TCR beta chain. What it binds is not known. J lost 5 bases, V lost 1 base, and 9 bases had no gene match. The CDR3 runs to 16 residues. In germline, CDR1 is SGHAT, CDR2 FQNNGV. 60 Vbeta and 13 Jbeta primers were used in PCR. Generated by immunoSEQ multiplex PCR, the TCRdb table keeps only in-frame clones and is missing some. The table shows approximately 120,000 clones, with roughly 82% occurring only once. The record originates from a study of cytomegalovirus exposure and HLA in healthy donors. Study-wide findings and caveats: In the analysis, some V segments, TRBV6-2 and TRBV6-3 included, were excluded as indistinguishable.

V and J are TRBV11-2 and TRBJ2-5, with 8 bases aligning to TRBD2. This clonotype originated in a woman in her 40s in good health and CMV-seropositive. Material: PBMCs. This chain's CDR3 is CASSLGSAGEAETQYF. The CDR3 region has the DNA TGTGCCAGCAGCTTAGGTTCAGCGGGAGAGGCGGAGACCCAGTACTTC. The variable domain in full, with the rest retrieved from reference TRBV11-2 and TRBJ2-5, is EAGVAQSPRYKIIEKRQSVAFWCNPISGHATLYWYQQILGQGPKLLIQFQNNGVVDDSQLPKDRFSAERLKGVDSTLKIQPAKLEDSAVYLCASSLGSAGEAETQYFGPGTRLLVL.